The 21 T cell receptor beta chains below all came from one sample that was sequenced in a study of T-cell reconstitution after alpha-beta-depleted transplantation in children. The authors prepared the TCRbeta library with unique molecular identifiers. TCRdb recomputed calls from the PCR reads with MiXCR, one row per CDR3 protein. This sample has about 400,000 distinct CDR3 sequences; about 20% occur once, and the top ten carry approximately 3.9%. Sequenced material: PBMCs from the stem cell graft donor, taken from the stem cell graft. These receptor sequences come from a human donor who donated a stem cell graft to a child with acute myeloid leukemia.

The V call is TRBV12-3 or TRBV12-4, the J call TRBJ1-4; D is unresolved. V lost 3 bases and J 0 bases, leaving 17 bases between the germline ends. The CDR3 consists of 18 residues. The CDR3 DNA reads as TGTGCCAGCAGTTTTTCAAGTTGGGAGGCTGCAACTAATGAAAAACTGTTTTTT. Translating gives CASSFSSWEAATNEKLFF.

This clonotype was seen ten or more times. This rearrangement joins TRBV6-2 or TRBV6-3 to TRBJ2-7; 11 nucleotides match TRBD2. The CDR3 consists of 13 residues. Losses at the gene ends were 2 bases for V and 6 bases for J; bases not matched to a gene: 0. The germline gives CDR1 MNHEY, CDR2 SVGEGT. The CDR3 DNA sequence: TGTGCCAGCAGTTACACTAGCGGGAGCGAGCAGTACTTC. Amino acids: CASSYTSGSEQYF.

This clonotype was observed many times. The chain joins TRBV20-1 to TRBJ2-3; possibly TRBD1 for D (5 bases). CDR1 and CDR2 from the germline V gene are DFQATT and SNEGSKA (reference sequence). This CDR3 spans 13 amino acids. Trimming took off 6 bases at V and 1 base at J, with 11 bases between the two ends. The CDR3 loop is CSASGSGTDTQYF. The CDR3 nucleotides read TGCAGTGCCTCAGGGTCCGGCACAGATACGCAGTATTTT.

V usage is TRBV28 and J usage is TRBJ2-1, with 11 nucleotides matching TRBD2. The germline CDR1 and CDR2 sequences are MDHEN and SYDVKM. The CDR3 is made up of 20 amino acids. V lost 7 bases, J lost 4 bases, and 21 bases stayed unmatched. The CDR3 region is CASTKGLAAGRGRLYNEQFF. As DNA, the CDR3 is TGTGCCAGCACTAAGGGACTAGCGGCAGGAAGAGGTAGACTATACAATGAGCAGTTCTTC.

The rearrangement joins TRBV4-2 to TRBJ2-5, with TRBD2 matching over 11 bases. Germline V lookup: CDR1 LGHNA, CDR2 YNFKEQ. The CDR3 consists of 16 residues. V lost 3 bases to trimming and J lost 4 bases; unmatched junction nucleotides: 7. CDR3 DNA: TGTGCCAGCAGCCAGGTTAGCGGGAGGGCCGGAGAGACCCAGTACTTC. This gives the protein CASSQVSGRAGETQYF.

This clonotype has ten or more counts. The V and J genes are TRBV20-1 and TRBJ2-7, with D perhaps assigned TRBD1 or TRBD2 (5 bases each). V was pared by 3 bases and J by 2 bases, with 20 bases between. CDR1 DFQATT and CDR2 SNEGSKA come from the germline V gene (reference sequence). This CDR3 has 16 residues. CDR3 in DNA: TGCAGTGCTAGTAGAGGGACGGACATCTTTACCTACGAGCAGTACTTC. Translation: CSASRGTDIFTYEQYF.

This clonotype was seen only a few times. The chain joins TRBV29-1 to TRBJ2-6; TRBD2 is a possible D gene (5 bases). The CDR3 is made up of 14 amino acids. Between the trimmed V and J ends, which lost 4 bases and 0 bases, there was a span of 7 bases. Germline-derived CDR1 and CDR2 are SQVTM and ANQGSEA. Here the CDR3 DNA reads TGCAGCGTTGGGACTGACTCTGGGGCCAACGTCCTGACTTTC. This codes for CSVGTDSGANVLTF. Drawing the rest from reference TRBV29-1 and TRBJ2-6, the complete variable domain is SAVISQKPSRDICQRGTSLTIQCQVDSQVTMMFWYRQQPGQSLTLIATANQGSEATYESGFVIDKFPISRPNLTFSTLTVSNMSPEDSSIYLCSVGTDSGANVLTFGAGSRLTVL.

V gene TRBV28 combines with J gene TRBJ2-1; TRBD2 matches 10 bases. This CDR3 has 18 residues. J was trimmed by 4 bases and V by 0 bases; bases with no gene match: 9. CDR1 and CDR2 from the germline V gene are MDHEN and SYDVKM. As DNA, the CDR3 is TGTGCCAGCAGTTTATGGCTAGCGGGAGTGGGGCGTTACAATGAGCAGTTCTTC. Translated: CASSLWLAGVGRYNEQFF.

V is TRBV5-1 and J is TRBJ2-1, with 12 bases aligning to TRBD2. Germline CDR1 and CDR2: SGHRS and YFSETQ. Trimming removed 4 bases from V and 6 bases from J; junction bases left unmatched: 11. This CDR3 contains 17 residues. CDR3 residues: CASSRQLGLAGLNEQFF. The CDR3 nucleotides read TGCGCCAGCAGCCGGCAGCTGGGACTAGCGGGCCTCAATGAGCAGTTCTTC.

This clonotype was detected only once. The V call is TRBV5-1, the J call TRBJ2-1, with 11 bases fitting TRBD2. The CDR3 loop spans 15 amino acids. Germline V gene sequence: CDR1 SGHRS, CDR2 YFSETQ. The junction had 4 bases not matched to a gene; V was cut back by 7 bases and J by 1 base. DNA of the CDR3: TGCGCCAGCGGACTAGCGGGCGGTTCCTACAATGAGCAGTTCTTC. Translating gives CASGLAGGSYNEQFF.

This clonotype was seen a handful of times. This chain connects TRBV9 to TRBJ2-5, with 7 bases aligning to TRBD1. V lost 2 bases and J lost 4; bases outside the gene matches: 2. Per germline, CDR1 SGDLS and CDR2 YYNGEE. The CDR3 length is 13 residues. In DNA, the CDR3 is TGTGCCAGCAGCGTGACAGGGAGAGAGACCCAGTACTTC. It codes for CASSVTGRETQYF.

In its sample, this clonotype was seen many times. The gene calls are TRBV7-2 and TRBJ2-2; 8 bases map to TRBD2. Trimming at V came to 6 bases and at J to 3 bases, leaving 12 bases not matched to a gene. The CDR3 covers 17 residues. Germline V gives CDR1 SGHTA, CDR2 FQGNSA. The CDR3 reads CASSSGAGVAYTGELFF. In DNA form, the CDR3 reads TGTGCCAGCAGTTCCGGAGCGGGGGTTGCCTACACCGGGGAGCTGTTTTTT.

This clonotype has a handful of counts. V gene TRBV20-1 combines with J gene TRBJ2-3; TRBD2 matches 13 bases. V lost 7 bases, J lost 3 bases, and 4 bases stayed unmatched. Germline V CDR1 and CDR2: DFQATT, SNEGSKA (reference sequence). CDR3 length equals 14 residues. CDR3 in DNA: TGCAGTGGCGGACTAGCGGGAGTTACAGATACGCAGTATTTT. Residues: CSGGLAGVTDTQYF.

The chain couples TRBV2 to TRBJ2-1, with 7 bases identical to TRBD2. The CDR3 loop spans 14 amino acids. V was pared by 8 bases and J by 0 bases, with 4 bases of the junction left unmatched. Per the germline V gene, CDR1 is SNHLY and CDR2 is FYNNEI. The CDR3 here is CASLGGDSYNEQFF. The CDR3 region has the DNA TGTGCCAGCCTGGGAGGGGACTCCTACAATGAGCAGTTCTTC. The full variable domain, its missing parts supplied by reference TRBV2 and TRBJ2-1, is EPEVTQTPSHQVTQMGQEVILRCVPISNHLYFYWYRQILGQKVEFLVSFYNNEISEKSEIFDDQFSVERPDGSNFTLKIRSTKLEDSAMYFCASLGGDSYNEQFFGPGTRLTVL.

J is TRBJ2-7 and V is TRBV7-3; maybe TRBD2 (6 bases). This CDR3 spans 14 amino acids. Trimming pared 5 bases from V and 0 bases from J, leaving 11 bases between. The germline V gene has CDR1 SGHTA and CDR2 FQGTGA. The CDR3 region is CASSASSASYEQYF. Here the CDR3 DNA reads TGTGCCAGCAGCGCTTCTAGCGCCTCCTACGAGCAGTACTTC.

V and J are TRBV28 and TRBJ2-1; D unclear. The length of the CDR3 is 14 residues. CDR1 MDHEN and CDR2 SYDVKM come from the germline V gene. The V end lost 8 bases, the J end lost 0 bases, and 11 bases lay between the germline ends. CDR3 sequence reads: CASLPRSSYNEQFF. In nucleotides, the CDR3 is TGTGCCAGCTTACCAAGGAGCTCCTACAATGAGCAGTTCTTC. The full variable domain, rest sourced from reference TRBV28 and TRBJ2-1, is DVKVTQSSRYLVKRTGEKVFLECVQDMDHENMFWYRQDPGLGLRLIYFSYDVKMKEKGDIPEGYSVSREKKERFSLILESASTNQTSMYLCASLPRSSYNEQFFGPGTRLTVL.

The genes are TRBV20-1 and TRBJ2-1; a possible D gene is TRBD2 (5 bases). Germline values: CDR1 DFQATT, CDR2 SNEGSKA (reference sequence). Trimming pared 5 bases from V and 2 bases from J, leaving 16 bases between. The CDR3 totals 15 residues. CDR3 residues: CSAPRGLTPYNEQFF. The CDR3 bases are TGCAGTGCTCCTAGAGGGCTAACCCCCTACAATGAGCAGTTCTTC.

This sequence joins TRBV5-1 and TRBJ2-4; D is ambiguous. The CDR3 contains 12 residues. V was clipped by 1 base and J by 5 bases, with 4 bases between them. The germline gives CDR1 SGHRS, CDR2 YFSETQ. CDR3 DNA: TGCGCCAGCAGCTTGATAGAAAACATTCAGTACTTC. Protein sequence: CASSLIENIQYF.

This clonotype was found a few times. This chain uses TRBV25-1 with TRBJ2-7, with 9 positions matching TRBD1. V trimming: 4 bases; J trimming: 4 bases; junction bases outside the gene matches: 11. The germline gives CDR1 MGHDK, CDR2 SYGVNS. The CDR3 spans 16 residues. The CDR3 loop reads CASSGTGGTILYEQYF. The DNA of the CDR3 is TGTGCCAGCAGTGGAACAGGGGGCACCATCCTTTACGAGCAGTACTTC.

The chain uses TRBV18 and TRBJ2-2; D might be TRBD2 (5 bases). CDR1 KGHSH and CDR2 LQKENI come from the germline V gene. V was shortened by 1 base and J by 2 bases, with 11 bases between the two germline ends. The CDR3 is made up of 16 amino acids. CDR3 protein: CASSPQSGVNTGELFF. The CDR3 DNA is TGTGCCAGCTCACCACAATCCGGGGTAAACACCGGGGAGCTGTTTTTT.

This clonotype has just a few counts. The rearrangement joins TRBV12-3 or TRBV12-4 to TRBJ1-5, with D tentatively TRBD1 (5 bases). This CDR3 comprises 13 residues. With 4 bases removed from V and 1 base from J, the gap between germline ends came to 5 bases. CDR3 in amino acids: CASSWTSNQPQHF. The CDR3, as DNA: TGTGCCAGCAGTTGGACAAGCAATCAGCCCCAGCATTTT.